This T cell receptor beta chain was sequenced in a study of tumor-infiltrating lymphocytes in localized non-small cell lung cancer. Overall study: Tumor tissue and non-adjacent uninvolved lung came from each patient.

This clone was recorded only once. Its antigen is still unknown. Points from the study as a whole: Compared with uninvolved lung, tumors showed higher T cell infiltration by TCRbeta sequencing.

Per the germline V gene, CDR1 is LNHDA and CDR2 is SQIVND (reference sequence). V lost 0 bases to trimming and J lost 0 bases, with 17 bases between them. This CDR3 comprises 19 residues. TCRdb keeps only in-frame clones here, not all; method: immunoSEQ multiplex PCR. The table includes some 13,000 clones, roughly 72% detected once. What was sequenced was uninvolved lung tissue not adjacent to the tumor. The gene calls are TRBV19 and TRBJ2-2; maybe TRBD2 (6 bases). This clonotype originated in a human donor with non-small cell lung cancer. The CDR3 spells CASSIDSTSRLTNTGELFF. CDR3 nucleotide sequence: TGTGCCAGTAGTATAGATTCCACTAGCCGATTAACGAACACCGGGGAGCTGTTTTTT.